A selection of T cell receptor beta chains follows, all from one sample in a study of CD8 T cells in ankylosing spondylitis. TCRdb processed the 5' RACE reads anew with MiXCR; each CDR3 protein has one entry. The table lists approximately 540,000 distinct CDR3 sequences, about 13% of them singletons. Input material: blood, either unsorted or a sorted T cell fraction (not recorded which). The receptors shown here come from a male donor with ankylosing spondylitis. Both conserved end residues are part of each CDR3. The D gene is left open where the match is weak. Size is stated for part of the rows, as once, few or many counts, or as a class when the clone is expanded.

NA,TRBJ2-7,few,TRBV3-1,CASSQDQARSYEQYF,TGTGCCAGCAGCCAAGATCAGGCTCGTTCCTACGAGCAGTACTTC
NA,TRBJ2-5,many,TRBV20-1,CSARDPARQETQYF,TGCAGTGCTAGAGACCCGGCTAGACAAGAGACCCAGTACTTC
NA,TRBJ2-5,many,TRBV5-1,CASSLADRTRETQYF,TGCGCCAGCAGCTTGGCCGATAGAACAAGGGAGACCCAGTACTTC
TRBD1,TRBJ1-1,few,TRBV2,CASRILNTGENTEAFF,TGTGCCAGCCGGATTTTAAATACAGGGGAGAACACTGAAGCTTTCTTT
NA,TRBJ2-3,NA,TRBV5-5,CASSLGGLGDTQYF,TGTGCCAGCAGCTTGGGTGGTCTGGGAGATACGCAGTATTTT
TRBD1,TRBJ1-4,NA,TRBV7-9,CASSQWTGGNEKLFF,TGTGCCAGCAGCCAGTGGACAGGGGGTAATGAAAAACTGTTTTTT
TRBD2,TRBJ2-1,NA,TRBV14,CASSQDSELAAYFEQFF,TGTGCCAGCAGCCAAGATTCGGAACTAGCGGCATACTTTGAGCAGTTCTTC
NA,TRBJ2-5,many,TRBV12-3/TRBV12-4,CASSSGAGETQYF,TGTGCCAGCAGTTCAGGGGCAGGGGAGACCCAGTACTTC
NA,TRBJ1-1,NA,TRBV29-1,CSVERGGDEAFF,TGCAGCGTTGAAAGGGGCGGGGATGAAGCTTTCTTT
TRBD1,TRBJ1-2,NA,TRBV28,CASSTTGGAEFYGYTF,TGTGCCAGCAGTACCACAGGGGGCGCAGAATTCTATGGCTACACCTTC
NA,TRBJ1-2,few,TRBV29-1,CSVENTGFAGYTF,TGCAGCGTTGAGAATACAGGGTTTGCTGGCTACACCTTC
NA,TRBJ2-1,few,TRBV7-2,CASSVAALSYNEQFF,TGTGCCAGCAGTGTGGCGGCACTCTCCTACAATGAGCAGTTCTTC
NA,TRBJ1-3,NA,TRBV18,CASSRTDDGNTIYF,TGTGCCAGCTCACGGACAGACGATGGAAACACCATATATTTT
NA,TRBJ1-1,NA,TRBV5-5,CASSPREGGGTEAFF,TGTGCCAGCAGCCCCCGGGAAGGGGGAGGCACTGAAGCTTTCTTT
TRBD1,TRBJ1-4,NA,TRBV5-5,CASSHGQGDEKLFF,TGTGCCAGCAGCCATGGACAGGGAGATGAAAAACTGTTTTTT
NA,TRBJ1-2,few,TRBV7-9,CASSSAGGYYGYTF,TGTGCCAGCAGCTCGGCCGGGGGGTACTATGGCTACACCTTC
NA,TRBJ2-3,many,TRBV5-1,CASSLVPPPADTQYF,TGCGCCAGCAGCTTGGTGCCACCTCCGGCAGATACGCAGTATTTT
NA,TRBJ2-1,few,TRBV29-1,CSVEEDGVHNEQFF,TGCAGCGTTGAAGAAGACGGGGTCCACAATGAGCAGTTCTTC
NA,TRBJ1-5,few,TRBV12-3/TRBV12-4,CASSFGGHQPQHF,TGTGCCAGCAGTTTTGGCGGTCATCAGCCCCAGCATTTT
TRBD2,TRBJ2-5,NA,TRBV4-1,CASSHTSGFQETQYF,TGCGCCAGCAGCCATACTAGCGGGTTCCAAGAGACCCAGTACTTC
NA,TRBJ1-1,few,TRBV7-2,CASSSPPGEDTEAFF,TGTGCCAGCAGCTCGCCACCAGGGGAGGACACTGAAGCTTTCTTT
NA,TRBJ2-4,few,TRBV30,CAWRGSGNIQYF,TGTGCCTGGAGGGGGAGTGGTAACATTCAGTACTTC
NA,TRBJ2-5,NA,TRBV5-1,CASSFHEETQYF,TGCGCCAGCAGCTTTCATGAAGAGACCCAGTACTTC
NA,TRBJ2-1,NA,TRBV24-1,CATSSKAFNEQFF,TGTGCCACCAGTAGTAAGGCCTTCAATGAGCAGTTCTTC
TRBD2,TRBJ2-7,few,TRBV7-2,CASLVTGRYEQYF,TGTGCCAGCCTGGTGACCGGGAGGTACGAGCAGTACTTC
TRBD2,TRBJ2-2,NA,TRBV7-9,CASSARPGTSGGGELFF,TGTGCCAGCAGCGCCCGCCCCGGGACTAGCGGCGGCGGGGAGCTGTTTTTT
NA,TRBJ2-3,few,TRBV6-1,CASIRRGGSTDTQYF,TGTGCCAGCATCCGACGGGGCGGAAGCACAGATACGCAGTATTTT
TRBD2,TRBJ2-3,few,TRBV10-3,CAISEPVTSGRARDTQYF,TGTGCCATCAGTGAGCCCGTGACTAGCGGGAGGGCCCGAGATACGCAGTATTTT
TRBD1,TRBJ1-2,many,TRBV5-1,CASSLRTGEYGYTF,TGCGCCAGCAGCTTGAGGACAGGGGAATATGGCTACACCTTC
TRBD1,TRBJ1-5,many,TRBV4-2,CASSQMPGQGAGQPQHF,TGTGCCAGCAGCCAGATGCCGGGACAGGGGGCTGGACAGCCCCAGCATTTT
NA,TRBJ2-7,many,TRBV10-3,CAISQNPYEQYF,TGTGCCATCAGTCAGAACCCCTACGAGCAGTACTTC
TRBD1,TRBJ1-4,few,TRBV2,CASSVGGTANEKLFF,TGTGCCAGCAGTGTTGGGGGGACAGCTAATGAAAAACTGTTTTTT
TRBD2,TRBJ2-3,few,TRBV20-1,CSARVSSGKDTQYF,TGCAGTGCTAGAGTGTCTAGCGGGAAAGATACGCAGTATTTT
TRBD1,TRBJ1-1,few,TRBV11-2,CASSYVQGADTEAFF,TGTGCCAGCAGCTACGTACAGGGGGCGGACACTGAAGCTTTCTTT
NA,TRBJ1-5,NA,TRBV5-1,CASSITGGNQPQHF,TGCGCCAGCAGCATCACCGGTGGCAATCAGCCCCAGCATTTT
TRBD2,TRBJ2-5,NA,TRBV12-3/TRBV12-4,CGSRGASGGQETQYF,TGTGGCAGCAGGGGGGCTAGCGGGGGCCAAGAGACCCAGTACTTC
NA,TRBJ2-1,NA,TRBV5-1,CASSLPLTGDLADEQFF,TGCGCCAGCAGCTTGCCATTGACCGGGGACCTCGCAGATGAGCAGTTCTTC
NA,TRBJ2-2,many,TRBV10-1,CASSLLRFGGELFF,TGCGCCAGCAGCCTCCTCCGTTTCGGCGGGGAGCTGTTTTTT
NA,TRBJ2-7,few,TRBV21-1,CASSGGRSSSYEQYF,TGTGCCAGCAGCGGCGGCCGTTCGAGCTCCTACGAGCAGTACTTC
NA,TRBJ2-5,NA,TRBV6-1,CASVGVETQYF,TGTGCCAGCGTCGGCGTAGAGACCCAGTACTTC
NA,TRBJ2-5,few,TRBV20-1,CSAPTFQETQYF,TGCAGTGCTCCGACTTTCCAAGAGACCCAGTACTTC
NA,TRBJ2-7,NA,TRBV5-1,CASTPQGGSYEQYF,TGCGCCAGCACCCCACAAGGCGGCTCCTACGAGCAGTACTTC
TRBD1,TRBJ1-2,many,TRBV29-1,CSVHRTGTAYGYTF,TGCAGCGTTCATCGAACCGGGACAGCTTATGGCTACACCTTC
NA,TRBJ2-1,once,TRBV11-3,CASSLEDRVYNEQFF,TGTGCCAGCAGCTTAGAGGACCGAGTCTACAATGAGCAGTTCTTC
TRBD2,TRBJ2-7,NA,TRBV15,CATSSTAGEGEQYF,TGTGCCACCAGCAGCACAGCGGGAGAGGGAGAGCAGTACTTC
NA,TRBJ1-5,few,TRBV20-1,CSARVGDGGQPQHF,TGCAGTGCTAGAGTCGGGGATGGCGGTCAGCCCCAGCATTTT
NA,TRBJ1-1,many,TRBV11-2,CASSLVGQNTEAFF,TGCGCCAGCAGCTTGGTGGGCCAGAACACTGAAGCTTTCTTT
NA,TRBJ1-5,few,TRBV20-1,CSAKPPWGGGNQPQHF,TGCAGTGCAAAGCCGCCCTGGGGGGGAGGCAATCAGCCCCAGCATTTT
NA,TRBJ2-1,few,TRBV5-1,CASSGATYNEQFF,TGCGCCAGCAGCGGTGCGACCTACAATGAGCAGTTCTTC
NA,TRBJ2-3,NA,TRBV5-1,CASSSMGTDTQYF,TGCGCCAGCAGCTCCATGGGCACAGATACGCAGTATTTT
NA,TRBJ1-2,NA,TRBV15,CATSRPGTPPRDYGYTF,TGTGCCACCAGCAGGCCTGGGACCCCTCCGAGGGACTATGGCTACACCTTC
NA,TRBJ2-7,many,TRBV7-9,CASSLATGSEGLGQYF,TGTGCCAGCAGCTTAGCAACAGGATCAGAGGGCTTGGGACAGTACTTC
TRBD1,TRBJ1-3,NA,TRBV5-1,CASSPGQATSGNTIYF,TGCGCCAGCAGCCCGGGACAGGCCACTTCTGGAAACACCATATATTTT
NA,TRBJ1-4,few,TRBV29-1,CSVRTGATNEKLFF,TGCAGCGTTCGGACGGGTGCAACTAATGAAAAACTGTTTTTT